This T cell receptor (beta chain) was sequenced for a study of blood T cells in healthy people across ages. Those donating, healthy Caucasian individuals from Russia, were aged roughly 6 to 95. Germline V gene data show CDR1 as MNHEY and CDR2 as SVGAGI. V dropped 4 bases and J dropped 7; count of bases not matched to a gene: 9. This CDR3 is built from 15 residues. Study-level points and caveats: The study found more naive CD4+ cells and higher diversity in long-lived than aged donors. Strong correlation linked observed beta diversity and percent naive T cells.

Primers used in a second PCR of about 7 to 12 cycles were a sample-barcoded 5' primer and a J-beta primer mix. TCRdb reprocessed the 5' RACE reads with MiXCR, giving one entry per CDR3 protein. This table holds 850,000 or so distinct CDR3 sequences, around 28% found once. To note about this clonotype: Its antigen is not identified. This may be a read error, as it is one base from a much larger clone.

The chain uses TRBV6-5 and TRBJ2-1; TRBD1 aligns across 8 bases. Sequencing used blood. This receptor was identified in a woman aged 80 or older in good health. The CDR3 region is CASSSPCRGLNEQFF. The CDR3, as DNA: TGTGCCAGCAGTTCCCCCTGCAGGGGGCTTAATGAGCAGTTCTTC.